The 3 T cell receptor beta chains in this list originate from one sample, sequenced in a study of cytomegalovirus exposure and HLA in healthy donors (dated by TCRdb to 2016 to 2017). Receptor amplification or capture employed the immunoSEQ multiplex PCR assay. For the multiplex PCR, a mixture combining 60 forward primers for TCR Vbeta segments and 13 reverse primers for TCR Jbeta segments was used. TCRdb limited this immuneACCESS table to in-frame rearrangements with V and J called. A share of clones is missing; checked studies link under half to unresolved V genes, and the rest is unexplained. The sample contains about 150,000 clones, 65% to 85% of them found a single time. The top ten clones comprise roughly 5.9% of the sample. The specimen sequenced was PBMCs. These receptors originate from a woman aged 35 to 49 in good health and CMV-seropositive.

This clone was recorded a few times. V and J are TRBV15 and TRBJ2-7; TRBD1 matches at 8 bases. V trimming: 3 bases; J trimming: 2 bases; junction bases outside the gene matches: 6. The CDR3 extends over 15 amino acids. Per the germline V gene, CDR1 is LNHNV and CDR2 is YYDKDF (reference sequence). The CDR3 spells CATSRNRGKTYEQYF. CDR3 in DNA: TGTGCCACCAGCAGGAACAGGGGGAAGACCTACGAGCAGTACTTC.

Notes on this clone: Other DNA sequences in this sample translate to the same CDR3. V usage is TRBV27 and J usage is TRBJ2-6; D might be TRBD2 (5 bases). V was pared by 6 bases and J by 0 bases, with 12 bases between. CDR3 length: 16 residues. CDR1 and CDR2 (germline): MNHEY, SMNVEV (reference sequence). The CDR3 sequence: CASRRTASSGANVLTF. DNA of the CDR3: TGTGCCAGCAGACGGACTGCGAGCTCTGGGGCCAACGTCCTGACTTTC.

The chain uses TRBV19 and TRBJ2-7, with TRBD1 as a possible D gene (7 bases). CDR1 and CDR2 from the germline V gene are LNHDA and SQIVND (reference sequence). The CDR3 extends over 15 amino acids. Trimming removed 5 bases from V and 3 bases from J, with 17 bases in between. CDR3 loop: CASSYGQGGYYEQYF. CDR3 coding DNA: TGTGCCAGTAGTTATGGCCAGGGGGGATACTACGAGCAGTACTTC. Complete variable domain (other parts from reference TRBV19 and TRBJ2-7): DGGITQSPKYLFRKEGQNVTLSCEQNLNHDAMYWYRQDPGQGLRLIYYSQIVNDFQKGDIAEGYSVSREKKESFPLTVTSAQKNPTAFYLCASSYGQGGYYEQYFGPGTRLTVT.